Described below is a single TCR beta chain sequence and its context. Its cognate antigen is unknown. These data are taken from a study of vaccination and CD4 T cells after COVID-19. CDR1 is KGHDR and CDR2 is SFDVKD in the germline V gene. CDR3 length equals 13 residues. V gave up 4 bases and J gave up 7 bases, with 13 bases separating them. CD4+ T cells that had been cultured provided DNA sequenced with the Oncomine TCR Beta short-read assay. TCRdb fed the PCR reads into MiXCR, producing one record per CDR3 protein. Among roughly 14,000 distinct CDR3 sequences listed, around 45% were seen once. The treatment here: roughly 11-day PBMC culture with coronavirus spike peptide pools or control peptides (ViraFEST assay).

The rearrangement uses TRBV24-1 and TRBJ2-7, with D uncertain. The sample taken for sequencing was CD4+ T cells from blood, cultured in vitro. This TCR came from a human donor who had recovered from COVID-19. The CDR3 DNA reads as TGTGCCACCAGTGACAGGACCCTTTCTGAGCAGTACTTC. Amino acids: CATSDRTLSEQYF.